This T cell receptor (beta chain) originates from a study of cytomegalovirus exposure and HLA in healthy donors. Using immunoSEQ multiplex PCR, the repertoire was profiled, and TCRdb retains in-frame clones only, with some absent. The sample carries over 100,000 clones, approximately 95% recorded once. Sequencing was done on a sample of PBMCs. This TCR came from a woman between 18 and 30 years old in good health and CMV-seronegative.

Here the CDR3 reads CASSQRSGNYGYTF. The DNA for the CDR3 is TGCGCCAGCAGCCAAAGGTCGGGGAACTATGGCTACACCTTC. V gene TRBV4-1 combines with J gene TRBJ1-2; D gene uncertain. Germline CDR1 reads MGHRA; CDR2 reads YSYEKL. V was clipped by 2 bases and J by 2 bases, with 9 bases between them. The CDR3 has 14 residues.